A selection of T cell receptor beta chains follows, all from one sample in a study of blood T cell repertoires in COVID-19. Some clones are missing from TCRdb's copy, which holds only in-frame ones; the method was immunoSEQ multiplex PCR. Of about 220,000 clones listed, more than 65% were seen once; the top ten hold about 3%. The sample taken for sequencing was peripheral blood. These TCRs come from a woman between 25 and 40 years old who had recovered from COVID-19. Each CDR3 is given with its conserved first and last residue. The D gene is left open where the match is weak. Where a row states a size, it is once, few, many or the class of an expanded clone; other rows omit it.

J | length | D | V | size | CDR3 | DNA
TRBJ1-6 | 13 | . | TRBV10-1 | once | CASSQGFGSPLHF | TGCGCCAGCAGCCAGGGATTCGGTTCACCCCTCCACTTT
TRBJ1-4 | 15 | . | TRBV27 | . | CASTRAGLTNEKLFF | TGTGCCAGCACTAGGGCGGGGCTAACTAATGAAAAACTGTTTTTT
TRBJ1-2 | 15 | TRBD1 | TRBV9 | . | CASSPGQGDYYGYTF | TGTGCCAGCAGCCCCGGACAGGGGGACTACTATGGCTACACCTTC
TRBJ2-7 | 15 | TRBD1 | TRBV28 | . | CASSSPGQGLYEQYF | TGTGCCAGCAGTTCCCCGGGACAGGGTCTCTACGAGCAGTACTTC
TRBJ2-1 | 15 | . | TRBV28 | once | CASVLRLSTYNEQFF | TGTGCCAGCGTGCTTCGACTAAGTACCTATAATGAGCAGTTCTTC
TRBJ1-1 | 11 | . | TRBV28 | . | CASWRNTEAFF | TGTGCCAGCTGGAGGAACACTGAAGCTTTCTTT
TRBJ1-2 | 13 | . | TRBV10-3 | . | CATKNRDAYGYTF | TGTGCCACGAAAAACAGGGATGCCTATGGCTACACCTTC
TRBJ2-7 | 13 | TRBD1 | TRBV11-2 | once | CASSRTGTGEQYF | TGTGCCAGCAGCCGGACAGGGACGGGCGAGCAGTACTTC
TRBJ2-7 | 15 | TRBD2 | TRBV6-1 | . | CASSDGSGRTYEQYF | TGTGCCAGCAGTGATGGTAGCGGGCGTACCTACGAGCAGTACTTC
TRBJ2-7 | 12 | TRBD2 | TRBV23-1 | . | CAGSCGGYEQYF | TGCGCCGGATCCTGCGGGGGCTACGAGCAGTACTTC
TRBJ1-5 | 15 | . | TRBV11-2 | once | CASSPIIVGDQPQHF | TGTGCCAGCAGCCCTATCATTGTGGGAGATCAGCCCCAGCATTTT
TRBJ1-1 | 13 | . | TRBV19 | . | CASSGRANTEAFF | TGTGCCAGCTCGGGCAGGGCGAACACTGAAGCTTTCTTT
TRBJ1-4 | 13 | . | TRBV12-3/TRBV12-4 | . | CASSPHSAGRRNF | TGTGCCAGCAGCCCTCATTCCGCCGGGAGGCGGAATTTT
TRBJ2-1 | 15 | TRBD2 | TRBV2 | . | CASSISGSLYNEQFF | TGTGCCAGCAGTATTAGCGGGTCCCTCTACAATGAGCAGTTCTTC
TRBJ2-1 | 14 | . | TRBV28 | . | CASSPPSVYNEQFF | TGTGCCAGCAGTCCCCCCTCGGTCTACAATGAGCAGTTCTTC
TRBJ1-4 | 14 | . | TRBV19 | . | CASSAQATNEKLFF | TGTGCCAGTAGTGCGCAGGCAACTAATGAAAAACTGTTTTTT
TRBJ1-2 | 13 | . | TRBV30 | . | CAWRWAGVGSYTF | TGTGCCTGGAGGTGGGCAGGGGTCGGTAGCTACACCTTC
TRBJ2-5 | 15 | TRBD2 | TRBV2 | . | CASSDGLAGSETQYF | TGTGCCAGCAGTGACGGACTAGCGGGATCAGAGACCCAGTACTTC
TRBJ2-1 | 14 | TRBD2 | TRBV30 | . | CAWIAGAGYNEQFF | TGTGCCTGGATAGCGGGAGCAGGCTACAATGAGCAGTTCTTC
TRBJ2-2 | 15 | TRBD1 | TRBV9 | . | CASSVFRTGSAELFF | TGTGCCAGCAGCGTTTTCCGGACAGGGTCCGCGGAGCTGTTTTTT
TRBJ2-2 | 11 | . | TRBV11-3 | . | CASSLSGELFF | TGTGCCAGCAGCCTATCCGGGGAGCTGTTTTTT
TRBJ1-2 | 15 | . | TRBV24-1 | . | CATSDPGHGNYGYTF | TGTGCCACCAGTGACCCAGGACATGGTAACTATGGCTACACCTTC
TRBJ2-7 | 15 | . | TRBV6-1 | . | CASSDGAGGSYEQYF | TGTGCCAGCAGTGACGGCGCAGGGGGGTCCTACGAGCAGTACTTC
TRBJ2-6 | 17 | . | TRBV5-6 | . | CASSYRQALSGANVLTF | TGTGCCAGCAGCTACCGACAGGCCCTCTCTGGGGCCAACGTCCTGACTTTC
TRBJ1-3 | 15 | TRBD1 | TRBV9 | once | CASSPRDRDGNTIYF | TGTGCCAGCAGCCCCCGGGACAGGGACGGAAACACCATATATTTT
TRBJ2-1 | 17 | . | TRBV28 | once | CASSLSDSIPPYNEQFF | TGTGCCAGCAGTCTGTCGGACTCGATCCCTCCCTACAATGAGCAGTTCTTC
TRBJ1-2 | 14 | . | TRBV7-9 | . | CASSLGVARGGYTF | TGTGCCAGCAGCTTAGGGGTGGCTCGGGGTGGCTACACCTTC
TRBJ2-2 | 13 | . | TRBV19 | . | CASNPPGTGELFF | TGTGCCAGTAATCCGCCGGGCACCGGGGAGCTGTTTTTT
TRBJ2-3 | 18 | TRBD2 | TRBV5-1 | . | CASSQLRSSGSGADTQYF | TGCGCCAGCAGCCAATTGCGCTCTAGCGGGAGTGGAGCAGATACGCAGTATTTT
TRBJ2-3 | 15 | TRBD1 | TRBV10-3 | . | CAISESGTGIDTQYF | TGTGCCATCAGTGAGTCCGGGACAGGCATAGATACGCAGTATTTT
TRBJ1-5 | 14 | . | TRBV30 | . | CAWSPGGFDQPQHF | TGTGCCTGGAGTCCGGGGGGGTTCGATCAGCCCCAGCATTTT
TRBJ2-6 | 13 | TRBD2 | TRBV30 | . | CAWGRAGANVLTF | TGTGCCTGGGGGAGGGCTGGGGCCAACGTCCTGACTTTC
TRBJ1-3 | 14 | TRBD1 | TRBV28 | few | CASSPRTGVNTIYF | TGTGCCAGCAGTCCCCGGACAGGGGTAAACACCATATATTTT
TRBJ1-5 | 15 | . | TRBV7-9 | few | CASSFGQNSNQPQHF | TGTGCCAGCAGCTTCGGACAGAATAGCAATCAGCCCCAGCATTTT
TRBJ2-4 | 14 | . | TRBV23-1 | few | CASSHGGAKNIQYF | TGCGCCAGCAGCCATGGGGGCGCCAAAAACATTCAGTACTTC
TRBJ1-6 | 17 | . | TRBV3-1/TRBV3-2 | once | CASSQSRGDSRGSPLHF | TGTGCCAGCAGCCAAAGCCGGGGGGATAGTAGGGGTTCACCCCTCCACTTT
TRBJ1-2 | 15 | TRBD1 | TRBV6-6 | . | CASSPLWTGDYGYTF | TGTGCCAGCAGTCCGCTTTGGACAGGGGACTATGGCTACACCTTC
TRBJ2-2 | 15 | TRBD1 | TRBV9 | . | CASSPWTGRTGELFF | TGTGCCAGCAGCCCCTGGACAGGGCGAACCGGGGAGCTGTTTTTT
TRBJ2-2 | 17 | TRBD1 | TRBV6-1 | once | CASSEFWQGVMAGELFF | TGTGCCAGCAGTGAATTTTGGCAGGGGGTTATGGCCGGGGAGCTGTTTTTT
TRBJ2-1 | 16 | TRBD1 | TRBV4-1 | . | CASSQDKGTGTNEQFF | TGCGCCAGCAGCCAAGATAAAGGGACAGGCACCAATGAGCAGTTCTTC
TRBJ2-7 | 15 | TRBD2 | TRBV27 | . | CASSLLGTIRSEQYF | TGTGCCAGCAGTTTACTGGGGACTATCAGAAGCGAGCAGTACTTC
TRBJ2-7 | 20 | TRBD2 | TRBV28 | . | CASSFPPGLAGGPRAYEQYF | TGTGCCAGCAGTTTTCCCCCGGGACTAGCGGGAGGGCCTCGGGCATACGAGCAGTACTTC
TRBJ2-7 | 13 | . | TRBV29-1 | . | CSGGDQGPYEQYF | TGCAGCGGGGGCGATCAGGGCCCCTACGAGCAGTACTTC
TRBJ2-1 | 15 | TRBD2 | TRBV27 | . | CASRVAGRVGNEQFF | TGTGCCAGCAGAGTAGCGGGACGGGTGGGGAATGAGCAGTTCTTC
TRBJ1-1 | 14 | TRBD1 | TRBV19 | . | CASSLTGGTSEAFF | TGTGCCAGTAGTTTGACAGGGGGGACTTCTGAAGCTTTCTTT
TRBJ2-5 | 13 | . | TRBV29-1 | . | CSGHMAAGETQYF | TGCAGCGGCCACATGGCCGCGGGGGAGACCCAGTACTTC
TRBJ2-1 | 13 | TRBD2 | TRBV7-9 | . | CASSLEGRTSQVF | TGTGCCAGCAGCTTAGAGGGCAGGACTAGCCAGGTCTTC
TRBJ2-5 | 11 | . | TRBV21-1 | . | CASSKRETQYF | TGTGCCAGCAGCAAACGAGAGACCCAGTACTTC